This T cell receptor beta chain was recorded in a study of spatial heterogeneity in lung cancer. The overall study: Detected beta-chain sequences consistently exceeded alpha-chain sequences. Counts of TCR transcripts in tumor regions tracked strongly with a T cell module score that came from matched bulk RNA-seq. Study observations and caveats: Expanded alpha and beta TCR counts within tumors tracked tumor mutation counts.

From the 5' RACE reads, TCRdb called clonotypes with MiXCR, one entry per CDR3 protein. The sample consists of roughly 7,000 distinct CDR3 sequences, 14% of them appearing once. Trimming shortened V by 6 bases and J by 8 bases, and 25 bases separated the two germline ends. The CDR3 is made up of 16 amino acids. Comments on this clonotype: The antigen is unknown.

As to time point: sample taken at primary tumor resection. The donor group consisted of under 90 patients who had untreated, early-stage non-small cell lung cancer. No cell sorting; template was whole RNA from tumor, lung tissue or PBMC. The J gene is TRBJ1-2, the V gene TRBV12-3 or TRBV12-4; D might be TRBD1 (6 bases). The sample in question was lung tumor tissue, obtained at surgery. The clonotype was recovered from a female donor with early-stage non-small cell lung cancer. The chain's CDR3 is CASRARGGRVVEGYTF. The CDR3 bases are TGTGCCAGCAGAGCCCGGGGGGGCAGGGTTGTAGAAGGCTACACCTTC.